The 5 T cell receptor beta chains listed next were all sequenced from one sample in a study of blood T cell repertoires in COVID-19. Sequencing was performed with immunoSEQ multiplex PCR; in TCRdb, only in-frame clones are kept and a portion is missing. Counted here are around 310,000 clones, around 90% occurring once; the ten biggest clones make up approximately 6.8%. The specimen sequenced was peripheral blood. The receptors derive from a woman aged 25 to 39 with COVID-19, enrolled during active disease.

Concerning this clone itself: Other DNA sequences from this sample encode an identical CDR3 as well. This sequence joins TRBV28 and TRBJ2-1; TRBD1 matches at 7 bases. V was pared by 3 bases and J by 0 bases, with 2 bases of the junction left unmatched. The CDR3 extends over 15 amino acids. Per germline, CDR1 MDHEN and CDR2 SYDVKM. CDR3 loop: CASSLRDSSYNEQFF. The CDR3 nucleotides are TGTGCCAGCAGTTTGAGGGACAGCTCCTACAATGAGCAGTTCTTC.

The rearrangement uses TRBV15 and TRBJ2-1; D ambiguous. With 0 bases removed from V and 6 bases from J, the gap between germline ends came to 6 bases. The CDR3 has 13 amino acids. The germline gives CDR1 LNHNV, CDR2 YYDKDF (reference sequence). CDR3 sequence (DNA): TGTGCCACCAGCAGAGATTTCGTCAATGAGCAGTTCTTC. Protein sequence: CATSRDFVNEQFF.

Turning to this clone: Other nucleotide sequences from this sample produce the same CDR3. CDR3 nucleotide sequence: TGCGCCAGCAGCTTGGGTAGCGGGAGGGGCACAGATACGCAGTATTTT. Protein product: CASSLGSGRGTDTQYF. This chain uses TRBV5-1 with TRBJ2-3, with 11 bases aligning to TRBD2. The CDR3 length is 16 residues. J was trimmed by 1 base and V by 0 bases; bases with no gene match: 1. The germline V gene has CDR1 SGHRS and CDR2 YFSETQ.

The chain recombines TRBV19 with TRBJ1-2, with D perhaps TRBD1 (6 bases). CDR3 length equals 15 residues. The germline gives CDR1 LNHDA, CDR2 SQIVND (reference sequence). Trimming cost V 5 bases and J 4 bases, with 17 bases left between them. The CDR3 sequence: CASSESPGVSYGYTF. CDR3 DNA sequence: TGTGCCAGTAGTGAGAGTCCAGGGGTATCCTATGGCTACACCTTC.

CDR3 sequence: CASSLPLAGVGADTQYF. CDR3 nucleotides: TGTGCCAGCAGCTTGCCTCTGGCGGGAGTAGGGGCAGATACGCAGTATTTT. The chain joins TRBV5-6 to TRBJ2-3, with TRBD2 identical over 7 bases. Germline CDR1 and CDR2: SGHDT and YYEEEE. There are 17 residues in the CDR3. V lost 1 base, J lost 4 bases, and 12 bases stayed unmatched.